The 25 T cell receptor beta chains reported below all come from one sample, sequenced in a study of spatial heterogeneity in lung cancer. Via MiXCR, TCRdb re-called the 5' RACE reads, giving one row per CDR3 protein. The repertoire holds tens of thousands of distinct CDR3 sequences, with under 25% as singletons. Stated time point: sample taken at primary tumor resection. Tumor, nontumor lung or frozen PBMC supplied whole RNA, sequenced without sorting. Source: PBMCs, taken at surgery. The receptors originated from a male donor with early-stage non-small cell lung cancer.

The CDR3 region is CSAPGTSGSPRNEQFF. The CDR3 DNA sequence: TGCAGTGCTCCCGGGACTAGCGGGAGCCCACGCAATGAGCAGTTCTTC. The rearrangement links TRBV20-1 to TRBJ2-1, with 14 nucleotides matching TRBD2. There are 16 residues in the CDR3. CDR1 and CDR2 (germline): DFQATT, SNEGSKA (reference sequence). J lost 6 bases, V lost 5 bases, and 9 bases had no gene match.

In its sample, this clonotype was seen many times. The chain joins TRBV18 to TRBJ1-5, with D hard to call. The CDR3 sequence is 17 residues long. CDR1 is KGHSH and CDR2 is LQKENI in the germline V gene. Trimming shortened V by 0 bases and J by 0 bases, and 12 bases separated the two germline ends. This chain's CDR3 is CASSPPSRFYSNQPQHF. CDR3 DNA sequence: TGTGCCAGCTCACCACCGAGCAGGTTCTATAGCAATCAGCCCCAGCATTTT.

A few counts support this clonotype. The rearrangement links TRBV20-1 to TRBJ1-1; 7 bases are a match to TRBD1. Germline V gives CDR1 DFQATT, CDR2 SNEGSKA (reference sequence). V was clipped by 3 bases and J by 1 base; unmatched bases: 11. The CDR3 is made up of 16 amino acids. The CDR3 loop reads CSASSPGSGGNTEAFF. DNA for the CDR3: TGCAGTGCTAGCTCACCAGGGTCAGGGGGGAACACTGAAGCTTTCTTT.

This clonotype has at least ten counts. The genes are TRBV7-3 and TRBJ2-1, with 9 bases that match TRBD2. The V gene's germline CDR1 is SGHTA and CDR2 FQGTGA. The trim removed 1 base at V and 10 bases at J, leaving 8 bases unmatched. There are 15 residues in the CDR3. In DNA, the CDR3 is TGTGCCAGCAGCTTAATAGCGGGGGAGGCTAGGGAGCAGTTCTTC. Translation gives CASSLIAGEAREQFF.

The chain uses TRBV9 and TRBJ2-7; no clear D. The ends were cut back, 4 bases at V and 7 bases at J, with 18 bases in the middle. The V gene's germline CDR1 is SGDLS and CDR2 YYNGEE. The CDR3 consists of 14 residues. CDR3 sequence (DNA): TGTGCCAGCAGCCCGGTACTCTCCAACCCGGAGCAGTACTTC. Amino acids: CASSPVLSNPEQYF.

This clonotype was counted between two and nine times. The chain combines TRBV12-3 or TRBV12-4 with TRBJ2-1, with D uncertain. V lost 6 bases and J 7 bases, leaving 19 bases between the germline ends. The CDR3 is 15 amino acids. The CDR3 coding sequence is TGTGCCAGCAGCGAGGACCCGTACGTACCGAATGAGCAGTTCTTC. It translates to CASSEDPYVPNEQFF.

In its sample, this clonotype was seen a few times. This chain connects TRBV11-2 to TRBJ2-5; D possibly matches TRBD1 or TRBD2 (6 bases each). This CDR3 comprises 16 residues. V lost 5 bases to trimming and J lost 2 bases, with 18 bases between them. Germline values: CDR1 SGHAT, CDR2 FQNNGV. The CDR3: CASSVIGGGSQETQYF. CDR3 sequence (DNA): TGTGCCAGCAGCGTCATCGGAGGGGGGAGTCAAGAGACCCAGTACTTC.

V is TRBV18 and J is TRBJ2-2; 11 bases map to TRBD1. Germline V gene sequence: CDR1 KGHSH, CDR2 LQKENI. CDR3 length equals 16 residues. V was clipped by 3 bases and J by 3 bases; unmatched bases: 3. The CDR3 reads CASSPMDRGHTGELFF. In nucleotides, the CDR3 is TGTGCCAGCTCACCGATGGACAGGGGGCACACCGGGGAGCTGTTTTTT.

This clonotype was seen only a few times. The rearrangement links TRBV29-1 to TRBJ2-1; a weak D match, TRBD1 (5 bases). V lost 4 bases and J 5 bases, leaving 12 bases between the germline ends. The CDR3 sequence is 13 residues long. Germline CDR1 reads SQVTM; CDR2 reads ANQGSEA. The CDR3 loop reads CSVGITGHNEQFF. The DNA for the CDR3 is TGCAGCGTTGGGATTACAGGTCACAATGAGCAGTTCTTC.

This clonotype was detected only a few times. The V call is TRBV30, the J call TRBJ2-7, with D maybe TRBD2 (6 bases). The V gene's germline CDR1 is GTSNPN and CDR2 SVGIG (reference sequence). V was clipped by 1 base and J by 7 bases, with 20 bases between them. The CDR3 has 15 residues. CDR3 coding DNA: TGTGCCTGGAGTGGGATAGCGGTGTGGTCTAGGGAGCAGTACTTC. It translates to CAWSGIAVWSREQYF.

The sample holds a few counts of this clonotype. This rearrangement joins TRBV2 to TRBJ1-5; unclear D gene. The CDR3 runs 13 residues. Germline CDR1 reads SNHLY; CDR2 reads FYNNEI. Between the trimmed V and J ends, which lost 9 bases and 4 bases, there was a span of 13 bases. The CDR3 nucleotides are TGTGCCAGTAAAGGTCCGAAGAATCAGCCCCAGCATTTT. It specifies CASKGPKNQPQHF.

The sample holds a few counts of this clonotype. This CDR3 reads CASSFESNQETQYF. In nucleotides, the CDR3 is TGTGCCAGCAGCTTCGAGAGTAACCAAGAGACCCAGTACTTC. V usage is TRBV5-4 and J usage is TRBJ2-5; no reliable D call. From germline, CDR1 is SGHNT and CDR2 YYREEE (reference sequence). With 2 bases removed from V and 0 bases from J, the gap between germline ends came to 8 bases. CDR3 length equals 14 residues. The full variable domain, its missing parts supplied by reference TRBV5-4 and TRBJ2-5, is ETGVTQSPTHLIKTRGQQVTLRCSSQSGHNTVSWYQQALGQGPQFIFQYYREEENGRGNFPPRFSGLQFPNYSSELNVNALELDDSALYLCASSFESNQETQYFGPGTRLLVL.

The V and J genes are TRBV9 and TRBJ2-2, with D perhaps assigned TRBD1 or TRBD2 (5 bases each). V was clipped by 4 bases and J by 3 bases, with 10 bases between them. The CDR3 extends over 14 amino acids. Germline CDR1 reads SGDLS; CDR2 reads YYNGEE. The DNA of the CDR3 is TGTGCCAGCAGCAAAAGGGGAGACACCGGGGAGCTGTTTTTT. Its translation: CASSKRGDTGELFF.

This clonotype was detected many times. The chain combines TRBV19 with TRBJ2-7, with D possibly matching TRBD1 (5 bases). This CDR3 is built from 12 residues. The germline V and J ends were trimmed by 1 base and 6 bases, with 7 bases remaining between them. Germline assignment: CDR1 LNHDA and CDR2 SQIVND (reference sequence). CDR3 nucleotides: TGTGCCAGTAGTATAGGCCAGGGCGAGCAGTACTTC. This codes for CASSIGQGEQYF.

This clonotype was seen a few times. The chain employs TRBV28 and TRBJ2-7; TRBD1 might be the D (6 bases). This CDR3 comprises 14 residues. Trimming removed 4 bases at V and 0 bases at J, with 10 bases between. Germline CDR1 reads MDHEN; CDR2 reads SYDVKM. This CDR3 reads CASSSPDSSYEQYF. The CDR3 bases are TGTGCCAGCAGTTCCCCGGACAGCTCCTACGAGCAGTACTTC.

This clonotype was picked up a small number of times. The chain has TRBV6-5 and TRBJ2-1, with D uncertain. This CDR3 comprises 13 residues. Trimming removed 5 bases from V and 6 bases from J, with 11 bases in between. Germline CDR1 reads MNHEY; CDR2 reads SVGAGI. The CDR3 here is CASSDPPGNEQFF. The CDR3 nucleotides are TGTGCCAGCAGTGACCCCCCTGGCAATGAGCAGTTCTTC.

This clonotype was seen a handful of times. Here the CDR3 DNA reads TGTGCCAGCAGTTCCCCTCCCGGGGAGCCTAACTATGGCTACACCTTC. Protein product: CASSSPPGEPNYGYTF. V gene TRBV28 combines with J gene TRBJ1-2, with D unresolved. The CDR3 is 16 residues long. Trimming shortened V by 4 bases and J by 0 bases, and 15 bases separated the two germline ends. Germline V gene data show CDR1 as MDHEN and CDR2 as SYDVKM.

This clonotype was found a few times. The chain joins TRBV12-3 or TRBV12-4 to TRBJ1-5; no clear D. The CDR3 covers 13 residues. The germline V and J ends were trimmed by 5 bases and 4 bases, with 9 bases remaining between them. DNA for the CDR3: TGTGCCAGCAGTCCTGACCAAAATCAGCCCCAGCATTTT. Protein product: CASSPDQNQPQHF.

The chain has TRBV12-3 or TRBV12-4 and TRBJ2-3, with unresolved D. This CDR3 has 13 residues. V was cut by 3 bases and J by 4 bases, with 8 bases left in between. The CDR3 coding sequence is TGTGCCAGCAGTTTTGCTCGGGCAGATACGCAGTATTTT. It yields the protein CASSFARADTQYF.

V is TRBV19 and J is TRBJ2-5; tentative D call: TRBD2 (6 bases). Germline values: CDR1 LNHDA, CDR2 SQIVND (reference sequence). The V end was cut by 3 bases, the J end by 6 bases, with 17 bases between. The CDR3 has 15 residues. In DNA, the CDR3 is TGTGCCAGTAGTATGTCATGGTCCCGGGAGAAGACCCAGTACTTC. Translating gives CASSMSWSREKTQYF. The full variable domain, completed using reference TRBV19 and TRBJ2-5, is DGGITQSPKYLFRKEGQNVTLSCEQNLNHDAMYWYRQDPGQGLRLIYYSQIVNDFQKGDIAEGYSVSREKKESFPLTVTSAQKNPTAFYLCASSMSWSREKTQYFGPGTRLLVL.

The chain uses TRBV15 and TRBJ2-7; the match to TRBD1 covers 11 bases. The CDR3 loop spans 16 amino acids. Germline values: CDR1 LNHNV, CDR2 YYDKDF (reference sequence). Losses at the gene ends were 9 bases for V and 5 bases for J; bases not matched to a gene: 15. CDR3 in amino acids: CATSKSPGQGVDEQYF. For the CDR3, the DNA is TGTGCCACATCCAAGTCCCCGGGACAGGGGGTCGACGAGCAGTACTTC.

J is TRBJ2-1 and V is TRBV4-1, with 16 bases aligning to TRBD2. Germline V gene sequence: CDR1 MGHRA, CDR2 YSYEKL. Losses at the gene ends were 5 bases for V and 7 bases for J; bases not matched to a gene: 5. CDR3 length: 16 residues. The DNA of the CDR3 is TGCGCCAGCAGCACGGGACTAGCGGGGGGGCGTAATGAGCAGTTCTTC. This gives the protein CASSTGLAGGRNEQFF.

This clonotype has a handful of counts. This chain links TRBV7-9 with TRBJ2-3, with TRBD2 matching over 11 bases. Germline loops: CDR1 SEHNR, CDR2 FQNEAQ (reference sequence). With 5 bases clipped from V and 6 bases from J, the junction kept 13 bases outside the gene matches. The CDR3 is 17 residues long. Here the CDR3 reads CASSGLTSGDSPDTQYF. The CDR3 DNA sequence: TGTGCCAGCAGCGGGCTGACTAGCGGGGACTCCCCGGATACGCAGTATTTT.

This chain connects TRBV5-1 to TRBJ2-7; D is uncertain. Per germline, CDR1 SGHRS and CDR2 YFSETQ. V lost 4 bases to trimming and J lost 1 base, with 12 bases between them. The CDR3 contains 14 residues. CDR3 DNA sequence: TGCGCCAGCAGCCCCGTACAGTATTCCTACGAGCAGTACTTC. As protein: CASSPVQYSYEQYF. Looking up the rest from reference TRBV5-1 and TRBJ2-7 gives the full variable domain: KAGVTQTPRYLIKTRGQQVTLSCSPISGHRSVSWYQQTPGQGLQFLFEYFSETQRNKGNFPGRFSGRQFSNSRSEMNVSTLELGDSALYLCASSPVQYSYEQYFGPGTRLTVT.

This clonotype has just a few counts. The chain uses TRBV6-1 and TRBJ1-1; a possible D gene is TRBD1 (5 bases). The CDR3 totals 12 residues. The V end was cut by 8 bases, the J end by 5 bases, with 12 bases between. Germline V gene lookup returns CDR1 MNHNS and CDR2 SASEGT. The CDR3 coding sequence is TGTGCCAGCGGGTCCCGGACAACTGAAGCTTTCTTT. Translating gives CASGSRTTEAFF.